This T cell receptor (beta chain) was recovered during a study of graft-versus-host responses after intestinal transplantation. Looking at the study overall: Induction with anti-thymocyte globulin, then tacrolimus and steroids for around three years, was given to all recipients. General observations from the study: Elevated graft-versus-host to host-versus-graft clonal ratios in allografts were recorded for patients with graft-donor T cell macrochimerism.

Details on this clone: No antigen is known for it.

Generated by immunoSEQ multiplex PCR, the TCRdb table keeps only in-frame clones and is missing some. Of tens of thousands of clones in the sample, under 95% were seen once. V lost 4 bases and J 4 bases, leaving 14 bases between the germline ends. CDR3 length: 13 amino acids. Germline loops: CDR1 GTSNPN, CDR2 SVGIG (reference sequence). This receptor was identified in a human donor who received an intestinal transplant. The specimen was unstimulated CD8+ T cells sorted from spleen or lymph node cells, collected before intestinal transplant. The chain is built from TRBV30 and TRBJ2-7; D might be TRBD1 (6 bases). The CDR3 DNA follows: TGTGCCTGGAACTTGAACACAGGGTACGAGCAGTACTTC. It codes for CAWNLNTGYEQYF.